What follows is one TCR beta chain and its context. As yet, its antigen is unknown. The entry originates in a study of post-analysis software for immune sequencing data. Study-level background: Multiple sclerosis in the patients followed relapsing-remitting, secondary progressive and progressive-relapsing courses. Notes on the study in general: Among multiple sclerosis patients, normalized Chao1 diversity was significantly below that of controls. A handful of TRBV segments were significantly more frequent in patients than in controls. TRBV5-6, TRBV5-1 and TRBV20-1 were among these segments. Analysis by F measure revealed that same-batch samples clustered strongly together.

Sequencing libraries made from TCR beta cDNA carried unique molecular identifiers. It was from about 1 to 10 million T cells that some 470,000 cDNA molecules came. TCRdb reprocessed the PCR reads with MiXCR, giving one entry per CDR3 protein. The sample has 350,000 to 450,000 distinct CDR3 sequences; 30% to 45% are singletons. The V and J ends lost 0 bases and 7 bases, in that order; junction bases with no gene match: 6. CDR1 is SGHRS, CDR2 YFSETQ, per germline. This CDR3 is built from 16 residues. Material: blood. The genes are TRBV5-1 and TRBJ1-5; TRBD1 matches at 11 bases. This TCR was recovered from a girl aged 5-17 years with multiple sclerosis. As DNA, the CDR3 is TGCGCCAGCAGCTTGGGGGGGACAGGGGGAAACCAGCCCCAGCATTTT. Its translation is CASSLGGTGGNQPQHF.